Reported below is one T cell receptor (beta chain). This record comes from a study of blood T cell repertoires in COVID-19. In the original analysis: Amplified reference gene primers provided the basis for estimating nucleated cell counts. Clones were read by immunoSEQ multiplex PCR, and TCRdb kept only the in-frame ones, dropping some. That table furnishes V, J and clone size, whereas the DNA furnished D and trimming. Among about 150,000 clones listed, roughly three quarters were seen once. Germline loops: CDR1 MNHEY, CDR2 SMNVEV (reference sequence). The CDR3 sequence is 16 residues long. The junction had 5 bases not matched to a gene; V was cut back by 5 bases and J by 3 bases.

Material: peripheral blood. The chain uses TRBV27 and TRBJ2-3; 13 positions match TRBD2. The clonotype comes from a man over 45 with active or convalescent COVID-19. For the CDR3, the DNA is TGTGCCAGCAGTAGGACTAGCGGGAGAGGTACAGATACGCAGTATTTT. It yields the protein CASSRTSGRGTDTQYF.